This T cell receptor (beta chain) derives from a study of PD-1 blockade in classical Hodgkin lymphoma. This table comes from immunoSEQ multiplex PCR, and its TCRdb copy is limited to in-frame clones, with some not included. Of roughly 14,000 clones in the sample, around 64% were seen once. Regarding the study as a whole: It was among complete responders that baseline diversity resembled that of newly diagnosed patients. As was reported, newly diagnosed patients showed lower baseline TCR diversity than healthy donors did. Differences between repertoires have undefined causes, possibly disease activity or prior therapy.

By sample share, this clone is medium-sized. The antigen is undetermined. The patients all showed relapse after autologous stem cell transplantation, while their brentuximab vedotin exposure varied. The germline CDR1 and CDR2 sequences are MNHNS and SASEGT. Unmatched junction bases numbered 6, after V lost 6 bases and J lost 7 bases. This CDR3 has 12 residues. This chain joins TRBV6-1 and TRBJ2-7; 7 nucleotides align to TRBD1. The source was peripheral blood mononuclear cells (PBMCs), collected at baseline. The TCR sequence derives from a human donor with classical Hodgkin lymphoma. In DNA, the CDR3 is TGTGCCAGCAGGACAGGGCAAGGTGAGCAGTACTTC. Translating gives CASRTGQGEQYF.